In this sample, the clone carrying this T cell receptor (beta chain) turned up a few times. How the authors handled the data: From reference gene primer amplification, estimates of nucleated cell counts were derived. Profiling relied on immunoSEQ multiplex PCR, and the TCRdb table lists in-frame clones only, not all of them. The DNA gave D and trimming, while V, J and clone size come from that table. The sample lists approximately 250,000 clones; around 86% were seen once. The data were obtained in a study of blood T cell repertoires in COVID-19. About the research overall: Sites across the United States, Italy and Spain contributed samples from acute and convalescent COVID-19. Sample material is recorded as cDNA or gDNA derived from T cells, B-cell-depleted T cells, or PBMCs.

With 5 bases removed from V and 1 base from J, the gap between germline ends came to 8 bases. The CDR3 length is 13 residues. This chain uses TRBV12-3 or TRBV12-4 with TRBJ1-1; unclear D gene. The sample was peripheral blood. The TCR originated in a man aged 35-49 years with active or convalescent COVID-19. CDR3 nucleotide sequence: TGTGCCAGCAGTCACCACAGGAACACTGAAGCTTTCTTT. Translated, it gives CASSHHRNTEAFF.